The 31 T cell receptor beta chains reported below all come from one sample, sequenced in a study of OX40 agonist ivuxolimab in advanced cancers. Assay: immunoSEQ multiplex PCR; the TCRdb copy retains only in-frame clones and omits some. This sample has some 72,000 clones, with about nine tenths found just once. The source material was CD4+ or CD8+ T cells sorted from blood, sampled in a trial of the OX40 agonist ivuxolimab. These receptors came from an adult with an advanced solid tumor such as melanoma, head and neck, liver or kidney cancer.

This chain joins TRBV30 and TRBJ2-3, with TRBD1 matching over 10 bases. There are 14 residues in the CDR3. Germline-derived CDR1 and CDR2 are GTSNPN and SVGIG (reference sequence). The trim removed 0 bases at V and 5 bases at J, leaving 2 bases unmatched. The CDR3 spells CAWSVGQGVDTQYF. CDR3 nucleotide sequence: TGTGCCTGGAGTGTAGGACAGGGGGTAGATACGCAGTATTTT.

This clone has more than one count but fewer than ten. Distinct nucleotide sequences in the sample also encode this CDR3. In DNA form, the CDR3 reads TGTGCCAGCAGCTTAACGGGGGGCCTCACAGATACGCAGTATTTT. Encoded protein: CASSLTGGLTDTQYF. V and J are TRBV7-3 and TRBJ2-3; D is possibly TRBD1 or TRBD2 (6 bases each). Germline V gene data show CDR1 as SGHTA and CDR2 as FQGTGA. Trimming cost V 0 bases and J 2 bases, with 9 bases left between them. The CDR3 has 15 residues.

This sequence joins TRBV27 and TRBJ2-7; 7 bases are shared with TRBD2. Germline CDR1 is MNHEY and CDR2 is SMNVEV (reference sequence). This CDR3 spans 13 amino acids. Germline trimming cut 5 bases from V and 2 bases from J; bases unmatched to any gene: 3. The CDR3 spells CASSDGLAYEQYF. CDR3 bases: TGTGCCAGCAGTGACGGACTAGCCTACGAGCAGTACTTC.

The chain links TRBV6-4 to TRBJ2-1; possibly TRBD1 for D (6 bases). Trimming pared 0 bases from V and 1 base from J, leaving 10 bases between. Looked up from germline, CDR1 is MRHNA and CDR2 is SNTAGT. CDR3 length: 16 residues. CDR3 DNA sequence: TGTGCCAGCAGTGACTCGTTCGACAGGTCCTACAATGAGCAGTTCTTC. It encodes CASSDSFDRSYNEQFF.

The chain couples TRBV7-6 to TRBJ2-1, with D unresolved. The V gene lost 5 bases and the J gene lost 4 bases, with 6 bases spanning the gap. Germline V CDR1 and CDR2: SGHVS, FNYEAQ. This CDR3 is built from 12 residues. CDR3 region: CASSPSYNEQFF. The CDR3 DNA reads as TGTGCCAGCAGCCCCAGTTACAATGAGCAGTTCTTC.

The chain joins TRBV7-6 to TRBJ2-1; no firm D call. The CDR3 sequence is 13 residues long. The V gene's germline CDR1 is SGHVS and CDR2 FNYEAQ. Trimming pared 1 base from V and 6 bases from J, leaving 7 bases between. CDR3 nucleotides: TGTGCCAGCAGCTTAGACAGTCCCAATGAGCAGTTCTTC. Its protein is CASSLDSPNEQFF.

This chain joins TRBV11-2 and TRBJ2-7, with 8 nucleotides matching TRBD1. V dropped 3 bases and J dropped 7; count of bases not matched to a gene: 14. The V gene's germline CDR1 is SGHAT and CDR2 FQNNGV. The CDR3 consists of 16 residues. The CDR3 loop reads CASSLIYTGGLEEQYF. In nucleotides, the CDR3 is TGTGCCAGCAGCTTGATTTACACAGGGGGTTTGGAGGAGCAGTACTTC.

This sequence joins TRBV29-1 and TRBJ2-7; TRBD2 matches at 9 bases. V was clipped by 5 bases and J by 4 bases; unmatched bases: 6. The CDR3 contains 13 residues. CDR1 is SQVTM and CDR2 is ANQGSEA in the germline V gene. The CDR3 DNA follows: TGCAGCGTTCCGGGACTAGCCGTGTACGAGCAGTACTTC. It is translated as CSVPGLAVYEQYF.

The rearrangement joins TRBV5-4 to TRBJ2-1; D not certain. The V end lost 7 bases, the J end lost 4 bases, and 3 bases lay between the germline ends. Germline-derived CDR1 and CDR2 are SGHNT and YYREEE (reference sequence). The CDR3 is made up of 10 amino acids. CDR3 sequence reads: CASGYNEQFF. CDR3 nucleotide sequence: TGTGCCAGCGGATACAATGAGCAGTTCTTC.

CDR3 in DNA: TGTGCCAGCAGTGGCTCTAGCGGGGGCACAGATACGCAGTATTTT. Its translation is CASSGSSGGTDTQYF. The chain joins TRBV6-4 to TRBJ2-3; TRBD2 matches at 9 bases. The V gene's germline CDR1 is MRHNA and CDR2 SNTAGT. The trim removed 4 bases at V and 1 base at J, leaving 3 bases unmatched. The CDR3 is 15 residues long.

As DNA, the CDR3 is TGTGCCACCAGCAGATTTCTTGAGACGGGACAGGGGTACTACGAGCAGTACTTC. Translated: CATSRFLETGQGYYEQYF. This sequence joins TRBV15 and TRBJ2-7, with 10 bases fitting TRBD1. The CDR3 is made up of 18 amino acids. With V trimmed by 2 bases and J by 3 bases, 13 bases remained unmatched. Germline CDR1 is LNHNV and CDR2 is YYDKDF (reference sequence).

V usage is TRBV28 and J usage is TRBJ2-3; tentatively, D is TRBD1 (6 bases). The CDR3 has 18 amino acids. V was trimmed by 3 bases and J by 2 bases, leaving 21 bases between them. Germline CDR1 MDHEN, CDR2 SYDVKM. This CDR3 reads CASSFYRDKNSNTDTQYF. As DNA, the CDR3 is TGTGCCAGCAGTTTCTATAGGGACAAGAATTCTAACACAGATACGCAGTATTTT.

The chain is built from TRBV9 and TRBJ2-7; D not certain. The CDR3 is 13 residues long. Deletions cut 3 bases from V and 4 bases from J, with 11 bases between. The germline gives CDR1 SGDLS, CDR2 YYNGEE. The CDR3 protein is CASSATPLYEQYF. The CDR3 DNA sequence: TGTGCCAGCAGCGCAACTCCCCTTTACGAGCAGTACTTC. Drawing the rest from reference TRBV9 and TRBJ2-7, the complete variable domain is DSGVTQTPKHLITATGQRVTLRCSPRSGDLSVYWYQQSLDQGLQFLIQYYNGEERAKGNILERFSAQQFPDLHSELNLSSLELGDSALYFCASSATPLYEQYFGPGTRLTVT.

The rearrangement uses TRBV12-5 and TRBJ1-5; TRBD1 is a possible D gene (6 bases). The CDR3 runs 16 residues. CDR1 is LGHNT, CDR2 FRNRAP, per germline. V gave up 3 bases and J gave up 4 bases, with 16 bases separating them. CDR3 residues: CASGFSESRGNQPQHF. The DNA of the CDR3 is TGTGCTAGTGGTTTCTCAGAGAGCAGGGGAAATCAGCCCCAGCATTTT.

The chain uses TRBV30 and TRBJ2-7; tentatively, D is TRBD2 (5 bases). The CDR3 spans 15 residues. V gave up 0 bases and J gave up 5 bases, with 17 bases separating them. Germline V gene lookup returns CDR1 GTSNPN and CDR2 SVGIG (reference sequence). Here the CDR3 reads CAWSVPGGDGHEQYF. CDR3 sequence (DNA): TGTGCCTGGAGTGTACCCGGAGGCGACGGGCACGAGCAGTACTTC.

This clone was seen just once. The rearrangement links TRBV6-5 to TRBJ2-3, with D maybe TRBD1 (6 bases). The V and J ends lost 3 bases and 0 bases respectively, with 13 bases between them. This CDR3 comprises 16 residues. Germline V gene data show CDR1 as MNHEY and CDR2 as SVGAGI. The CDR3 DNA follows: TGTGCCAGCAGTTATTTTGGGGGCCTCAGCACAGATACGCAGTATTTT. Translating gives CASSYFGGLSTDTQYF.

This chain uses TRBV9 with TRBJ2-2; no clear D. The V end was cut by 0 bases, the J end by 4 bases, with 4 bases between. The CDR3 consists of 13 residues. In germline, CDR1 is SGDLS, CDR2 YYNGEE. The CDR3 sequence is CASSVAGTGELFF. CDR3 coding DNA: TGTGCCAGCAGCGTAGCAGGCACCGGGGAGCTGTTTTTT. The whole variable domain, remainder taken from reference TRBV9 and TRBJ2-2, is DSGVTQTPKHLITATGQRVTLRCSPRSGDLSVYWYQQSLDQGLQFLIQYYNGEERAKGNILERFSAQQFPDLHSELNLSSLELGDSALYFCASSVAGTGELFFGEGSRLTVL.

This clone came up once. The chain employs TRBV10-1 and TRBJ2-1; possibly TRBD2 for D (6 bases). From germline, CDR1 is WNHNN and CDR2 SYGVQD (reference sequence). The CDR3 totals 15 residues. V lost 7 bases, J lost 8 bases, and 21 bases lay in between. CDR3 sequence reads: CASTAGTRLGDEQFF. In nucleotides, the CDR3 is TGCGCCAGCACTGCCGGGACTCGGCTCGGCGATGAGCAGTTCTTC.

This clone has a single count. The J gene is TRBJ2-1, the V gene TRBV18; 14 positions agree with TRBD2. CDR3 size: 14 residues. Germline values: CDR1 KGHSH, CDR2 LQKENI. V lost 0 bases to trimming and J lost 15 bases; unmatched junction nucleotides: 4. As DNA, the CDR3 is TGTGCCAGCTCACCACCGACTAGCGGGGGGGCGGTGTTCTTC. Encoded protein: CASSPPTSGGAVFF.

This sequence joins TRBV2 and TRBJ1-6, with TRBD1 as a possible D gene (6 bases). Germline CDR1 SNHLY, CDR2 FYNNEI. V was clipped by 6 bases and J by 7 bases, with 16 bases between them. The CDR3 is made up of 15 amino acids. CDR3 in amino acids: CASSETSGENSPLHF. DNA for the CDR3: TGTGCCAGCAGCGAAACTTCAGGGGAAAATTCACCCCTCCACTTT.

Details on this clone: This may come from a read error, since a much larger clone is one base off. The CDR3 region is CASSLDRANYGYTF. The CDR3 DNA reads as TGCGCCAGCAGCTTGGACAGGGCTAACTATGGCTACACCTTC. This rearrangement joins TRBV5-1 to TRBJ1-2, with D perhaps matching TRBD1 (6 bases). V was pared by 0 bases and J by 0 bases, with 6 bases between. Germline-derived CDR1 and CDR2 are SGHRS and YFSETQ. The CDR3 runs 14 residues.

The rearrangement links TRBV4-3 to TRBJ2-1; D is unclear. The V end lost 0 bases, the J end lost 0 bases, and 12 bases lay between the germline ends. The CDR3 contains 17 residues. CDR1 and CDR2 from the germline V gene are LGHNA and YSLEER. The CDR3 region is CASSQDQSRPSYNEQFF. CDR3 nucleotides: TGCGCCAGCAGCCAAGATCAAAGCCGACCCTCCTACAATGAGCAGTTCTTC.

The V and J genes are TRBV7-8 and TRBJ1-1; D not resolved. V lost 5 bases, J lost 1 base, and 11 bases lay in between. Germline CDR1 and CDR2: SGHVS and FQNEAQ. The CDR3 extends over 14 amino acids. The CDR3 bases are TGTGCCAGCAGCAAAGGGCGGCGGAACACTGAAGCTTTCTTT. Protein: CASSKGRRNTEAFF.

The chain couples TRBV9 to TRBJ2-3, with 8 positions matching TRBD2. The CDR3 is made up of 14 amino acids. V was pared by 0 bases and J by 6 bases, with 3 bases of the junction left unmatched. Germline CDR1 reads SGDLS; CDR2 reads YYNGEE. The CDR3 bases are TGTGCCAGCAGCGTAGCGGGGGGGGATGATACGCAGTATTTT. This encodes CASSVAGGDDTQYF. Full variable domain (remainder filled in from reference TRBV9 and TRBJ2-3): DSGVTQTPKHLITATGQRVTLRCSPRSGDLSVYWYQQSLDQGLQFLIQYYNGEERAKGNILERFSAQQFPDLHSELNLSSLELGDSALYFCASSVAGGDDTQYFGPGTRLTVL.

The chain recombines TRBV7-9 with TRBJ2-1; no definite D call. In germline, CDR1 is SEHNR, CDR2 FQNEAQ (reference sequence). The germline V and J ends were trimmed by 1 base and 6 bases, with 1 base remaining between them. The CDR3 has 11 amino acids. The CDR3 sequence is CASSLVNEQFF. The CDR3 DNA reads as TGTGCCAGCAGCTTAGTCAATGAGCAGTTCTTC.

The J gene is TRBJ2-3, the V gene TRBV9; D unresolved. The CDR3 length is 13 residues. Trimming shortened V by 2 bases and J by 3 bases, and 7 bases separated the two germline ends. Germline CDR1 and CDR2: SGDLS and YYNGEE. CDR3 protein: CASSVWPTDTQYF. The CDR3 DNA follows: TGTGCCAGCAGCGTCTGGCCGACAGATACGCAGTATTTT.

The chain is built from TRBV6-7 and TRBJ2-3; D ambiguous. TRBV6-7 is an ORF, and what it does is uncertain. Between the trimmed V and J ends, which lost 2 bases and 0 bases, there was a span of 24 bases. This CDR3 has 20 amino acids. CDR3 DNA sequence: TGTGCCAGCAGTTACCCGCTCGAGTGTCAGGTCCCGCCTAGCACAGATACGCAGTATTTT. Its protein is CASSYPLECQVPPSTDTQYF.

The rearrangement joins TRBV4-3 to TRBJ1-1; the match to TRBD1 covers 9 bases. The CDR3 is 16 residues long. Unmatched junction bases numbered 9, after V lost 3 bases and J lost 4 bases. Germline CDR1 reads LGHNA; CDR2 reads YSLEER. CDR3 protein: CASSHSTGGEGTEAFF. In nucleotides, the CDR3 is TGCGCCAGCAGCCACTCGACAGGGGGTGAGGGCACTGAAGCTTTCTTT.

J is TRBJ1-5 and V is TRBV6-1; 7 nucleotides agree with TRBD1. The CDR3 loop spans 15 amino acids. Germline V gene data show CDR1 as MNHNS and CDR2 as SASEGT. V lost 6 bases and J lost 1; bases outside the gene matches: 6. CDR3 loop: CASRVTGDSNQPQHF. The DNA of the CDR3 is TGTGCCAGCAGGGTAACAGGGGACAGCAATCAGCCCCAGCATTTT.

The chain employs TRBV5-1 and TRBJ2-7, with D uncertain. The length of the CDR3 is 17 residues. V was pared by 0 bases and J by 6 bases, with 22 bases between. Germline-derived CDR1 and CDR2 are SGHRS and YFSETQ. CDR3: CASSLASLGLQFGEQYF. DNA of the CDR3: TGCGCCAGCAGCTTGGCCAGCTTGGGCTTGCAATTCGGCGAGCAGTACTTC. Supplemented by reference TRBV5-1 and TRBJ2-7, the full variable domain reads KAGVTQTPRYLIKTRGQQVTLSCSPISGHRSVSWYQQTPGQGLQFLFEYFSETQRNKGNFPGRFSGRQFSNSRSEMNVSTLELGDSALYLCASSLASLGLQFGEQYFGPGTRLTVT.

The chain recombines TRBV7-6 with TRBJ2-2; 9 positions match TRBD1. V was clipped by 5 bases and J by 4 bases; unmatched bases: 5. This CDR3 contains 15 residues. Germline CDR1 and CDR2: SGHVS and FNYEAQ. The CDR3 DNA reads TGTGCCAGCAGCGGCCGACAGGGGGTCACCGGGGAGCTGTTTTTT. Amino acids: CASSGRQGVTGELFF. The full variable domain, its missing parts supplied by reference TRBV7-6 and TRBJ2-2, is GAGVSQSPRYKVTKRGQDVALRCDPISGHVSLYWYRQALGQGPEFLTYFNYEAQQDKSGLPNDRFSAERPEGSISTLTIQRTEQRDSAMYRCASSGRQGVTGELFFGEGSRLTVL.